Shown below are 17 T cell receptor beta chains from a single sample sequenced in a study of PD-L1 blockade in urothelial cancer. Generated by immunoSEQ multiplex PCR, the TCRdb table keeps only in-frame clones and is missing some. Of some 42,000 clones in the sample, approximately 77% were seen once. Sequenced material: PBMCs, taken around atezolizumab (anti-PD-L1) treatment. The receptors stem from a man between 70 and 80 years old with urothelial cancer.

The gene calls are TRBV6-5 and TRBJ1-1, with a tentative D call TRBD1 (6 bases). Germline V lookup: CDR1 MNHEY, CDR2 SVGAGI. This CDR3 is 14 amino acids long. V lost 4 bases and J lost 1, with 10 bases in between. The CDR3 spells CASSFLQGNTEAFF. CDR3 bases: TGTGCCAGCAGTTTTTTACAGGGGAACACTGAAGCTTTCTTT.

The chain uses TRBV7-2 and TRBJ2-7, with 11 bases identical to TRBD1. Germline assignment: CDR1 SGHTA and CDR2 FQGNSA. This CDR3 has 15 amino acids. V trimming: 5 bases; J trimming: 4 bases; junction bases outside the gene matches: 7. CDR3: CASSTGQGAVYEQYF. In nucleotides, the CDR3 is TGTGCCAGCAGCACCGGACAGGGGGCCGTTTACGAGCAGTACTTC.

The chain recombines TRBV4-3 with TRBJ1-2, with D possibly matching TRBD1 (5 bases). V lost 1 base to trimming and J lost 4 bases, with 13 bases between them. The CDR3 has 15 amino acids. Germline CDR1 and CDR2: LGHNA and YSLEER. As DNA, the CDR3 is TGCGCCAGCAGCCAAGTTCAAGGGGATCCCTATGGCTACACCTTC. Protein product: CASSQVQGDPYGYTF.

The chain is built from TRBV5-1 and TRBJ2-1; D perhaps matches TRBD1 (6 bases). V was clipped by 0 bases and J by 3 bases, with 10 bases between them. There are 15 residues in the CDR3. Germline V gene lookup returns CDR1 SGHRS and CDR2 YFSETQ. CDR3 nucleotides: TGCGCCAGCAGCTTGGGTGGGGGCCTCTACAATGAGCAGTTCTTC. Translated, it gives CASSLGGGLYNEQFF.

Only one count was recorded for this clone. The chain has TRBV25-1 and TRBJ1-5; perhaps TRBD1 as D (5 bases). Trimming cost V 4 bases and J 4 bases, with 8 bases left between them. CDR1 and CDR2 from the germline V gene are MGHDK and SYGVNS. The CDR3 length is 13 residues. The CDR3 nucleotides are TGTGCCAGCAGTGTTACAGGAAATCAGCCCCAGCATTTT. It is translated as CASSVTGNQPQHF.

The chain couples TRBV4-3 to TRBJ2-3, with no clear D. Germline CDR1 is LGHNA and CDR2 is YSLEER. CDR3 length: 13 amino acids. V lost 1 base to trimming and J lost 4 bases, with 6 bases between them. Here the CDR3 reads CASSQVFPDTQYF. Written as DNA, the CDR3 is TGCGCCAGCAGCCAAGTATTCCCAGATACGCAGTATTTT.

The table lists this clone with a count of one. The chain links TRBV27 to TRBJ2-2, with no clear D. Germline V gene lookup returns CDR1 MNHEY and CDR2 SMNVEV (reference sequence). V lost 2 bases and J lost 5, with 9 bases in between. This CDR3 comprises 14 residues. CDR3 loop: CASSLAPVTGELFF. The CDR3 DNA is TGTGCCAGCAGTTTAGCCCCAGTGACCGGGGAGCTGTTTTTT.

The V call is TRBV9, the J call TRBJ2-7, with D maybe TRBD2 (7 bases). The CDR3 length is 15 residues. V lost 3 bases and J lost 1, with 14 bases in between. Germline CDR1 is SGDLS and CDR2 is YYNGEE. The CDR3 spells CASSGGASGSYEQYF. The DNA of the CDR3 is TGTGCCAGCAGCGGGGGGGCTAGCGGATCCTACGAGCAGTACTTC.

V is TRBV30 and J is TRBJ2-1; 8 nucleotides align to TRBD2. V lost 2 bases, J lost 7 bases, and 4 bases stayed unmatched. The CDR3 is made up of 13 amino acids. CDR1 is GTSNPN and CDR2 is SVGIG in the germline V gene (reference sequence). The CDR3: CAWSSGSRNEQFF. In DNA form, the CDR3 reads TGTGCCTGGAGTAGCGGGAGTAGGAATGAGCAGTTCTTC.

The rearrangement uses TRBV6-1 and TRBJ1-3; possibly TRBD1 for D (5 bases). V lost 0 bases, J lost 7 bases, and 13 bases lay in between. CDR1 and CDR2 from the germline V gene are MNHNS and SASEGT. The CDR3 is 15 residues long. The CDR3 DNA reads as TGTGCCAGCAGTGAAGCGTTAGGGGAGGGGAACACCATATATTTT. It translates to CASSEALGEGNTIYF.

The rearrangement joins TRBV28 to TRBJ2-4; 7 bases fit TRBD2. The V and J ends lost 2 bases and 6 bases, in that order; junction bases with no gene match: 10. CDR1 is MDHEN, CDR2 SYDVKM, per germline. The CDR3 is made up of 16 amino acids. The CDR3 here is CASSLHRDSGGNIQYF. CDR3 DNA: TGTGCCAGCAGTTTACATCGGGACTCGGGGGGAAACATTCAGTACTTC.

The CDR3 is CATSRGLAGGEQYF. The CDR3 DNA is TGTGCCACCAGCAGGGGACTAGCGGGAGGCGAGCAGTACTTC. The chain is built from TRBV15 and TRBJ2-7, with 15 positions matching TRBD2. V shed 3 bases and J 6 bases; nucleotides not matched to a gene: 0. The CDR3 consists of 14 residues. Germline V gene lookup returns CDR1 LNHNV and CDR2 YYDKDF (reference sequence).

V and J are TRBV6-5 and TRBJ2-2, with TRBD2 matching 7 bases. V gave up 6 bases and J gave up 5 bases; unmatched junction bases: 6. CDR3 length: 14 amino acids. The germline CDR1 and CDR2 sequences are MNHEY and SVGAGI. CDR3 in DNA: TGTGCCAGCAGCCGTGGGGGGGGGACCGGGGAGCTGTTTTTT. It encodes CASSRGGGTGELFF.

This clone was detected once. The chain couples TRBV19 to TRBJ2-2; 8 positions match TRBD2. V dropped 3 bases and J dropped 5; count of bases not matched to a gene: 5. The CDR3 loop spans 15 amino acids. The germline gives CDR1 LNHDA, CDR2 SQIVND (reference sequence). The CDR3 is CASSISTGGTGELFF. The DNA of the CDR3 is TGTGCCAGTAGTATTTCGACGGGAGGGACCGGGGAGCTGTTTTTT. Using reference TRBV19 and TRBJ2-2 for the parts outside the CDR3, the full variable domain is DGGITQSPKYLFRKEGQNVTLSCEQNLNHDAMYWYRQDPGQGLRLIYYSQIVNDFQKGDIAEGYSVSREKKESFPLTVTSAQKNPTAFYLCASSISTGGTGELFFGEGSRLTVL.

There are a few counts of this clone. The chain couples TRBV7-8 to TRBJ2-3, with TRBD2 matching over 11 bases. The CDR3 contains 16 residues. Germline CDR1 and CDR2: SGHVS and FQNEAQ. J was trimmed by 2 bases and V by 3 bases; bases with no gene match: 4. The CDR3 protein is CASSFGLAGLTDTQYF. The CDR3, as DNA: TGTGCCAGCAGCTTTGGACTAGCGGGCCTCACAGATACGCAGTATTTT.

The chain links TRBV30 to TRBJ1-1; D possibly corresponds to TRBD1 (6 bases). CDR1 GTSNPN and CDR2 SVGIG come from the germline V gene (reference sequence). The CDR3 is 13 residues long. Trimming removed 1 base from V and 5 bases from J, with 11 bases in between. The CDR3 DNA reads TGTGCCTGGAGTGACAGGGTTGATACTGAAGCTTTCTTT. Amino acids: CAWSDRVDTEAFF.

In the case of this clone: One junction end disagrees with the germline gene, perhaps due to a read error. The rearrangement joins TRBV4-2 to TRBJ2-1; TRBD2 aligns across 7 bases. CDR3 length: 16 amino acids. CDR1 is LGHNA and CDR2 is YNFKEQ in the germline V gene. Here the CDR3 reads CASSQEPLAENNEQFF. CDR3 coding DNA: TGTGCCAGCAGTCAAGAGCCTCTAGCGGAGAACAATGAGCAGTTCTTC.